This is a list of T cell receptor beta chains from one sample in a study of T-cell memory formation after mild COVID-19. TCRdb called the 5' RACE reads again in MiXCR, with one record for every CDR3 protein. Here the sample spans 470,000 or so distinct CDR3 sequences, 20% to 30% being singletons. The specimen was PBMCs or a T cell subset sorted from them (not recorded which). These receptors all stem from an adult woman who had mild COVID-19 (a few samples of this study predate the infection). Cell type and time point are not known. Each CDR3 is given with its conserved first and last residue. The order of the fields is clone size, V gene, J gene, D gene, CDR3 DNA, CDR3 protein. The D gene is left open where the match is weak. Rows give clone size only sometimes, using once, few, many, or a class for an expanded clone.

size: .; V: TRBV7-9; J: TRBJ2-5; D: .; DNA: TGTGCCAGCAGCTTAGATGGGACCGCCCACGAGACCCAGTACTTC; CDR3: CASSLDGTAHETQYF
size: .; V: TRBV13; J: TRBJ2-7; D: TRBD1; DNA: TGTGCCAGCAGTTCCGGGACAGCCTTTTACTACGAGCAGTACTTC; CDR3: CASSSGTAFYYEQYF
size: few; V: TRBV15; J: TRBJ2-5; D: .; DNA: TGTGCCACCAGCAGAGACCAGTTGGCGGAGACCCAGTACTTC; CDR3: CATSRDQLAETQYF
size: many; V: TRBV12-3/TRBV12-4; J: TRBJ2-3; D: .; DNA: TGTGCCAGCACCCAAGGGGGATTGGGCACAGATACGCAGTATTTT; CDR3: CASTQGGLGTDTQYF
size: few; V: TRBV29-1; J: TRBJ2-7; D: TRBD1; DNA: TGCAGCGTGCGACAGGGAAAAGGCGCCTACGAGCAGTACTTC; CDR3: CSVRQGKGAYEQYF
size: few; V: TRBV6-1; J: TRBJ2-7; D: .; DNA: TGTGCCAGCAGTGAAGGCAGGGAATACGAGCAGTACTTC; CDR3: CASSEGREYEQYF
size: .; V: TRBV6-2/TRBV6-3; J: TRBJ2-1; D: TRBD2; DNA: TGTGCCAGCAGTTCGGGACTAGCGGGACCCAATGAGCAGTTCTTC; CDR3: CASSSGLAGPNEQFF
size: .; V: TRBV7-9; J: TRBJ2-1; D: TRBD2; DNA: TGTGCCAGCAGCCCTCCGGGAGTAGCGGGGCCAGAGCAGTTCTTC; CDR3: CASSPPGVAGPEQFF
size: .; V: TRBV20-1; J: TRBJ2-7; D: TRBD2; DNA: TGCAGTGCTAGAGATGGGGGGGGACTGACGCCCTACGAGCAGTACTTC; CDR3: CSARDGGGLTPYEQYF
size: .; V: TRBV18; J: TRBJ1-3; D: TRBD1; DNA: TGTGCCAGATCACCATTTCGGACAGGTTCTGGAAACACCATATATTTT; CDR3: CARSPFRTGSGNTIYF
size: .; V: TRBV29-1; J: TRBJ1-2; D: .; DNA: TGCAGCGTTCGGGCAGACTATGGCTACACCTTC; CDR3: CSVRADYGYTF
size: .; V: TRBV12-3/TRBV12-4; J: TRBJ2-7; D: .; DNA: TGTGCCAGCAGCCCGGCAGGGCTCGGGCAGTACTTC; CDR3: CASSPAGLGQYF
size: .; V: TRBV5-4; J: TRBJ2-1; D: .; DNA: TGTGCCAGCAGCTTTAAGGTCCTGGCGCTGGGCAATGAGCAGTTCTTC; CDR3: CASSFKVLALGNEQFF
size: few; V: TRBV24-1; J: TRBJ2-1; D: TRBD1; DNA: TGTGCCACCAGTCAGACAGGGGGGCTTAATGAGCAGTTCTTC; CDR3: CATSQTGGLNEQFF
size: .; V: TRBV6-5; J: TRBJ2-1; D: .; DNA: TGTGCCAGCTGCTCAAAAGCGGGTAGCTACAATGAGCAGTTCTTC; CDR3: CASCSKAGSYNEQFF
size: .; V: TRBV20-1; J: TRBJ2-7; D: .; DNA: TGCAGTGCTAGATACGCACAGGGAAGTCCCTACGAGCAGTACTTC; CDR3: CSARYAQGSPYEQYF
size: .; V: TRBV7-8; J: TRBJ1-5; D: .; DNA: TGTGCCAGCAGCTTAGCTAGGTGGGGCAATCAGCCCCAGCATTTT; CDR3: CASSLARWGNQPQHF
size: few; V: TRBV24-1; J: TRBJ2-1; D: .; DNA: TGTGCCACCAGTGATTTTTCAGCGGCCCGCGACAATGAGCAGTTCTTC; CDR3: CATSDFSAARDNEQFF
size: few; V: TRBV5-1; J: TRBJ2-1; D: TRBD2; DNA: TGCGCCAGCAGCGTACTTTCTAGCGGGGGGGCCTACAATGAGCAGTTCTTC; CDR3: CASSVLSSGGAYNEQFF
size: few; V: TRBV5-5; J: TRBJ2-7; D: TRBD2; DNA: TGTGCCAGCAGCCTAACCGTTCTAGCGGACGAGCAGTACTTC; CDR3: CASSLTVLADEQYF
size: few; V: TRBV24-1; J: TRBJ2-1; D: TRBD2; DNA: TGTGCCACCAGTGATTCCGGGACTAGCACCGGGGGGAATGAGCAGTTCTTC; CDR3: CATSDSGTSTGGNEQFF
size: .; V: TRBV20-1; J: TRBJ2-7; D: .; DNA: TGCAGTGGTGAGGGGACCACCTACGAGCAGTACTTC; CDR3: CSGEGTTYEQYF
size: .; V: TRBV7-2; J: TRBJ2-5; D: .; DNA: TGTGCCAGCAGCTTAGGACCAGGGGGGAGCCAGTACTTC; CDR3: CASSLGPGGSQYF
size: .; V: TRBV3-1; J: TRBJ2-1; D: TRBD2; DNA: TGTGCCAGCAGCCAACAGTCACTAGCGGGGGGGCCTGTTGATGAGCAGTTCTTC; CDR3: CASSQQSLAGGPVDEQFF
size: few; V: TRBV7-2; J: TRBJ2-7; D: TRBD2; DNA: TGTGCCAGCAGCCCGGGGGGAGGCTGGCTAGCTGAGCAGTACTTC; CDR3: CASSPGGGWLAEQYF
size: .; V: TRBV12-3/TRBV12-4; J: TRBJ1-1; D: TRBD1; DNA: TGTGCCAGCAGTGGCGGGACAGGGCCCACTGAAGCTTTCTTT; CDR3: CASSGGTGPTEAFF
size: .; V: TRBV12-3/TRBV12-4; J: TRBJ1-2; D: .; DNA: TGTGCCAGCAGCTCACCGTGGAACTATGGCTACACCTTC; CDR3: CASSSPWNYGYTF
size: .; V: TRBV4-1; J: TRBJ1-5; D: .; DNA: TGCGCCAGCAGCCAAGGTCCCGGGGGCAATCAGCCCCAGCATTTT; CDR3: CASSQGPGGNQPQHF
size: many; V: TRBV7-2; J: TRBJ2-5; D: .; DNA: TGTGCCAGCAGCCTAGGACTGGGGGAGACCCAGTACTTC; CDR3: CASSLGLGETQYF
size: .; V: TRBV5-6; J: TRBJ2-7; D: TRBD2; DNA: TGTGCCAGCAGCCGGGGGGGCGAATACGAGCAGTACTTC; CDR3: CASSRGGEYEQYF
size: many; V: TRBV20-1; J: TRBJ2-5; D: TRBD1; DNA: TGCAGTGCGGGGACAGGGAAAGAGACCCAGTACTTC; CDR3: CSAGTGKETQYF